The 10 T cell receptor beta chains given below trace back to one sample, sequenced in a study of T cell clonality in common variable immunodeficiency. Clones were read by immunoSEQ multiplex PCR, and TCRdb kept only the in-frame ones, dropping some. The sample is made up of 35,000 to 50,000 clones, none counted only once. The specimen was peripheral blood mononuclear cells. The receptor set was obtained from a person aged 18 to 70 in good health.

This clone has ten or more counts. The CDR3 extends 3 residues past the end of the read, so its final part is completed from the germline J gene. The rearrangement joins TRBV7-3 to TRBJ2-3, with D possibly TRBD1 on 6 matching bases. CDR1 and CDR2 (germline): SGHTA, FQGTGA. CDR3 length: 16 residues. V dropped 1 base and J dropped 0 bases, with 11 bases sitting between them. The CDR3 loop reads CASSLRQASSTDTQYF. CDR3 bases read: TGTGCCAGCAGCTTAAGACAGGCCTCAAGCACAGATACG.

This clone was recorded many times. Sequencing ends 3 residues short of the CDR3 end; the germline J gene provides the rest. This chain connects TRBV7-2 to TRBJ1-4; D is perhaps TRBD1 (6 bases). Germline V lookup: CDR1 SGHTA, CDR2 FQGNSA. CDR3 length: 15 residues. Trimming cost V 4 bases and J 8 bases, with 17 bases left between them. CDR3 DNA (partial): TGTGCCAGCAGCTCCCAAGCAGGGGTTCGAGAAAAA. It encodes CASSSQAGVREK. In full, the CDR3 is CASSSQAGVREKLFF.

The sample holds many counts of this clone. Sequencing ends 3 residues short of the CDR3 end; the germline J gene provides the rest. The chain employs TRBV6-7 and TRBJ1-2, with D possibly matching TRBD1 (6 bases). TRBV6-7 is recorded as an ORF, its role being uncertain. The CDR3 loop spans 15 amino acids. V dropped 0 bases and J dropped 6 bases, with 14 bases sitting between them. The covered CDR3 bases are TGTGCCAGCAGTTACTCATTGACAGGACGTCATGGC. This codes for CASSYSLTGRHG. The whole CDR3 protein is CASSYSLTGRHGYTF.

Incomplete CDR3 DNA: TGTGCCAGCAGTTACGGGCAGTATGGC. It encodes CASSYGQYG. The whole CDR3 protein is CASSYGQYGYTF. The V call is TRBV6-2 or TRBV6-3, the J call TRBJ1-2; D gene uncertain. From the germline J gene comes the end of the CDR3, since the read stops 3 residues before it. The CDR3 contains 12 residues. Germline CDR1 is MNHEY and CDR2 is SVGEGT. The V end lost 2 bases, the J end lost 5 bases, and 6 bases lay between the germline ends.

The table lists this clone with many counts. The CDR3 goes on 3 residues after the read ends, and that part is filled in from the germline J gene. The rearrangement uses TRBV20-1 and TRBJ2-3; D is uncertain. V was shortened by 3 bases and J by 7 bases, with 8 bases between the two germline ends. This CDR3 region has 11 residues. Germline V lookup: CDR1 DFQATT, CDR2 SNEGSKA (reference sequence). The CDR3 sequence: CSARPGYTQYF. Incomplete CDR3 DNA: TGCAGTGCTAGGCCGGGTTATACG.

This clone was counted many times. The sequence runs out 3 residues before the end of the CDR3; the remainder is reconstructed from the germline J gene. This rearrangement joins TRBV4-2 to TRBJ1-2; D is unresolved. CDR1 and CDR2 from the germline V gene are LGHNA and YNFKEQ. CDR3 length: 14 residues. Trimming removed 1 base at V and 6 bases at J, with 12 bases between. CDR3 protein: CASSQVVTEDGYTF. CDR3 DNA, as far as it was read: TGTGCCAGCAGCCAAGTTGTCACTGAAGATGGC.

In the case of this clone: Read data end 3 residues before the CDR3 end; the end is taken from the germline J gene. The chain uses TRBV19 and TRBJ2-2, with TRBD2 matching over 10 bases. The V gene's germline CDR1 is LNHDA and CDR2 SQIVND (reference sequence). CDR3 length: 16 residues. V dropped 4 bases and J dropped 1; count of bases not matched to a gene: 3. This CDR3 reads CASSTSSGRNTGELFF. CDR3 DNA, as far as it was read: TGTGCCAGTAGTACCTCTAGCGGGAGGAACACCGGGGAG.

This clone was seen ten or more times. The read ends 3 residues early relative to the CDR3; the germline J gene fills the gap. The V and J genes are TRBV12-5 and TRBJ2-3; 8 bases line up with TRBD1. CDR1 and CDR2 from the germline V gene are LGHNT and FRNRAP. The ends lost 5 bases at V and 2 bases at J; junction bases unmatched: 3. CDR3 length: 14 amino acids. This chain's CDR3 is CASGGQGDTDTQYF. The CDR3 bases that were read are TGTGCTAGTGGTGGACAGGGTGACACAGATACG.

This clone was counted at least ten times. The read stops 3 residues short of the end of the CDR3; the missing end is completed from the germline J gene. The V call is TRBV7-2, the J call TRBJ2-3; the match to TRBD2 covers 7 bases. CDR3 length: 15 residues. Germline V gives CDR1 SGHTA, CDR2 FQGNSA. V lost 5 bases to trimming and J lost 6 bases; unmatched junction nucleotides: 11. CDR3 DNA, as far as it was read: TGTGCCAGCAGCCTCGGGGTACTAGCGACGGATACG. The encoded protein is CASSLGVLATDT. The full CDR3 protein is CASSLGVLATDTQYF.

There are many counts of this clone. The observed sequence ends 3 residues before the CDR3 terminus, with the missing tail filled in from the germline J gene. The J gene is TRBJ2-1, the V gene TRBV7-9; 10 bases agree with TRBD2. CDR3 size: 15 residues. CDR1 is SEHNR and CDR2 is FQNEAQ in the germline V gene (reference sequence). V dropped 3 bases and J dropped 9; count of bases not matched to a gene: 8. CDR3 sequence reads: CASSFPAGGPGEQFF. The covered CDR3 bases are TGTGCCAGCAGCTTCCCAGCGGGAGGGCCAGGTGAG.